These T cell receptor beta chains were read from a single sample in a study of T cell changes during pregnancy in multiple sclerosis. The repertoire was sequenced with immunoSEQ multiplex PCR; TCRdb's copy has only in-frame clones and lacks some. The sample consists of 55,000 to 65,000 clones, 93% of them appearing once. Sequenced material: peripheral blood, taken after pregnancy. These receptors were taken from a female donor with multiple sclerosis, enrolled in a pregnancy study. Both conserved end residues are part of each CDR3. A D gene is named only where the DNA matches it firmly. Part of the rows lack a size; the others show once, few, many or a class for expanded clones.

cdr3_length clone_size d_call j_call v_call cdr3_aa cdr3_nt
13 NA TRBD2 TRBJ2-5 TRBV6-6 CASRRLAEETQYF TGTGCCAGCAGGCGACTAGCGGAAGAGACCCAGTACTTC
15 NA TRBD1 TRBJ1-2 TRBV12-5 CASGLDRGQDYGYTF TGTGCTAGTGGTTTGGACCGGGGACAGGACTATGGCTACACCTTC
16 NA NA TRBJ1-2 TRBV4-2 CASSPAGVGGNYGYTF TGTGCCAGCAGTCCCGCCGGGGTGGGGGGGAACTATGGCTACACCTTC
15 NA TRBD1 TRBJ1-4 TRBV11-2 CASSSEVTGPPELFF TGTGCCAGCAGCTCAGAAGTGACAGGGCCCCCGGAGTTGTTTTTT
17 NA NA TRBJ1-2 TRBV4-1 CASSQGDRAGSHYGYTF TGCGCCAGCAGCCAAGGGGATCGGGCCGGGAGCCACTATGGCTACACCTTC
15 few NA TRBJ1-5 TRBV2 CASKFGQAYNQPQHF TGTGCCAGCAAGTTCGGTCAGGCCTACAATCAGCCCCAGCATTTT
16 NA NA TRBJ2-5 TRBV30 CAWSVRRTNPRETQYF TGTGCCTGGAGTGTACGACGGACAAATCCACGGGAGACCCAGTACTTC
13 NA NA TRBJ1-5 TRBV15 CATSGQANQPQHF TGTGCCACCAGCGGGCAGGCCAATCAGCCCCAGCATTTT
13 NA TRBD1 TRBJ2-5 TRBV6-6 CATRQGQSETQYF TGTGCTACCAGACAGGGGCAGTCAGAGACCCAGTACTTC
15 NA NA TRBJ2-7 TRBV30 CAWTHPGSRGKEQYF TGTGCCTGGACCCATCCCGGCTCTCGAGGGAAGGAGCAGTACTTC
13 NA TRBD1 TRBJ1-1 TRBV29-1 CSVETGGVTEAFF TGCAGCGTTGAAACAGGGGGTGTCACTGAAGCTTTCTTT
15 NA NA TRBJ1-1 TRBV7-2 CASSPSGQLNTEAFF TGTGCCAGCAGCCCAAGTGGACAGTTGAACACTGAAGCTTTCTTT
16 once NA TRBJ1-5 TRBV27 CASSFGVGGLNQPQHF TGTGCCAGCAGTTTTGGTGTCGGCGGCTTGAATCAGCCCCAGCATTTT
16 NA NA TRBJ2-3 TRBV7-2 CASSLVQGLGTDTQYF TGTGCCAGCAGCTTAGTCCAGGGGTTGGGCACAGATACGCAGTATTTT
16 NA NA TRBJ2-2 TRBV21-1 CASSKGGGEDTGELFF TGTGCCAGCAGCAAAGGGGGGGGAGAGGACACCGGGGAGCTGTTTTTT
13 NA NA TRBJ2-7 TRBV2 CASSSGLSNEQYF TGTGCCAGCAGTTCCGGACTCAGCAACGAGCAGTACTTC
16 NA TRBD2 TRBJ2-5 TRBV11-2 CASSIGLAGGQETQYF TGTGCCAGCAGCATAGGACTAGCGGGGGGACAAGAGACCCAGTACTTC
15 NA NA TRBJ2-4 TRBV27 CASSSTGRSKNIQYF TGTGCCAGCAGTTCGACAGGTCGGTCCAAAAACATTCAGTACTTC
14 NA TRBD1 TRBJ2-4 TRBV11-3 CASSRRDSKNIQYF TGTGCCAGCAGCCGCAGGGACAGCAAAAACATTCAGTACTTC
16 NA TRBD2 TRBJ2-5 TRBV7-9 CASSKWTSGRWETQYF TGTGCCAGCAGCAAGTGGACTAGCGGGAGGTGGGAGACCCAGTACTTC
15 NA NA TRBJ1-1 TRBV11-2 CASSRDSIMNTEAFF TGTGCCAGCAGCCGAGACAGCATAATGAACACTGAAGCTTTCTTT
15 NA TRBD2 TRBJ2-3 TRBV4-3 CASSQVATSADTQYF TGCGCCAGCAGCCAAGTGGCGACTAGCGCGGATACGCAGTATTTT
14 NA TRBD2 TRBJ2-7 TRBV18 CASSPGLATYEQYF TGTGCCAGCTCACCGGGACTAGCGACATACGAGCAGTACTTC
14 NA NA TRBJ2-2 TRBV2 CASSEFRGTGELFF TGTGCCAGCAGTGAATTTCGCGGCACCGGGGAGCTGTTTTTT
14 NA NA TRBJ1-1 TRBV7-9 CASSLAPGGTEAFF TGTGCCAGCAGCTTAGCGCCCGGGGGCACTGAAGCTTTCTTT
13 few NA TRBJ2-2 TRBV4-3 CASSQSNTGELFF TGCGCCAGCAGCCAGAGCAACACCGGGGAGCTGTTTTTT
18 NA NA TRBJ2-7 TRBV14 CASSQVGPWGTRNYEQYF TGTGCCAGCAGCCAAGTAGGGCCCTGGGGGACACGTAATTACGAGCAGTACTTC
15 NA TRBD1 TRBJ2-4 TRBV11-2 CASSPTGGAKNIQYF TGTGCCAGCAGTCCAACAGGGGGTGCCAAAAACATTCAGTACTTC
15 medium-sized NA TRBJ2-1 TRBV7-9 CASSLAADSYNEQFF TGTGCCAGCAGCTTAGCGGCGGACTCCTACAATGAGCAGTTCTTC
19 NA NA TRBJ1-2 TRBV7-3 CASRLSKGPGGKGSYGYTF TGTGCCAGCAGGTTAAGTAAGGGACCGGGGGGGAAAGGGAGCTATGGCTACACCTTC
15 NA TRBD2 TRBJ2-1 TRBV15 CATRPLAGVDNEQFF TGTGCCACCAGGCCACTAGCGGGAGTAGATAATGAGCAGTTCTTC
12 NA NA TRBJ1-2 TRBV7-2 CASSFTDYGYTF TGTGCCAGCAGCTTCACAGACTATGGCTACACCTTC
13 NA NA TRBJ2-3 TRBV28 CASSTTQGDTQYF TGTGCCAGCAGTACCACGCAGGGTGATACGCAGTATTTT
14 NA TRBD2 TRBJ2-1 TRBV7-2 CASSVTSGYNEQFF TGTGCCAGCAGCGTGACTAGCGGGTACAATGAGCAGTTCTTC
16 NA TRBD2 TRBJ2-3 TRBV5-4 CASSVPGLYSTDTQYF TGTGCCAGCAGCGTACCGGGACTATATTCAACAGATACGCAGTATTTT
13 NA TRBD1 TRBJ1-1 TRBV5-1 CASSDRANTEAFF TGCGCCAGCAGCGACAGGGCGAACACTGAAGCTTTCTTT
15 NA TRBD2 TRBJ2-3 TRBV5-8 CASSFLAGGVNTQYF TGTGCCAGCAGCTTCCTAGCGGGAGGGGTGAATACGCAGTATTTT